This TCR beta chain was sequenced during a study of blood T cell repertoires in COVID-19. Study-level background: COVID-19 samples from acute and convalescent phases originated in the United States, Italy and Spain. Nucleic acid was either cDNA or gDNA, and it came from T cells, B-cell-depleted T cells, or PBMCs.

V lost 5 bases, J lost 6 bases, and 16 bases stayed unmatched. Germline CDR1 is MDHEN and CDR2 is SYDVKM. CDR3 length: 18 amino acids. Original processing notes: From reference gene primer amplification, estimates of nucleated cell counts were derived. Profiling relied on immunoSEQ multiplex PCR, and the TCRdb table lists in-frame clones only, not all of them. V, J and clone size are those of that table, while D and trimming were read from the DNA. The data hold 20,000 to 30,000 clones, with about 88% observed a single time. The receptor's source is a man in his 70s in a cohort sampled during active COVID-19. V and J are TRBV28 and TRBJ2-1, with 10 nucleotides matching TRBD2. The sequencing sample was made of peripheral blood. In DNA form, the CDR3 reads TGTGCCAGCAGTAAAAATAGCGGGAGGTTCCGGGTAAGCAATGAGCAGTTCTTC. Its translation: CASSKNSGRFRVSNEQFF.